The subject of this entry is one TCR beta chain. TCRdb analysed the 5' RACE reads with MiXCR anew, one entry per CDR3 protein. This table has about half a million distinct CDR3 sequences, about 20% appearing once. This specimen comes from a study of T-cell memory formation after mild COVID-19. CDR1 and CDR2 from the germline V gene are MNHEY and SVGAGI. The V end was cut by 5 bases, the J end by 5 bases, with 18 bases between. This CDR3 spans 15 amino acids. The receptor was isolated from an adult woman who had mild COVID-19 (a few samples of this study predate the infection). Cell type and time point are not known. The chain employs TRBV6-5 and TRBJ2-5; D may be TRBD1 or TRBD2 (5 bases each). Sequenced sample: PBMCs or a T cell subset sorted from them (not recorded which). CDR3 amino acids: CASSTGTLLKETQYF. CDR3 nucleotides: TGTGCCAGCAGTACTGGGACGTTGCTTAAGGAGACCCAGTACTTC.